This T cell receptor beta chain is drawn from a study of blood T cell repertoires in COVID-19. For the study at large: Italy, Spain and the United States were the sources of the convalescent and acute COVID-19 samples. T cells, B-cell-depleted T cells, or PBMCs supplied cDNA or gDNA.

In the original workflow: The assay estimated nucleated cells by amplifying reference gene primers. Sequenced by immunoSEQ multiplex PCR; TCRdb stores in-frame clones only, minus some. That table supplies the V and J calls and clone size; D and trimming were determined from the DNA. Among around 31,000 clones listed, roughly nine tenths were seen once. The specimen sequenced was peripheral blood. This TCR was sampled from a man aged 55 to 70 with acute or convalescent COVID-19.

The CDR3 reads CASSSTGNNSPLHF. The CDR3 nucleotides are TGTGCCAGCAGCTCGACAGGGAATAATTCACCCCTCCACTTT. The chain recombines TRBV11-2 with TRBJ1-6; 7 bases map to TRBD1. CDR1 and CDR2 from the germline V gene are SGHAT and FQNNGV. V gave up 4 bases and J gave up 5 bases; unmatched junction bases: 2. The CDR3 has 14 amino acids.